A single sample gave rise to the 17 T cell receptor beta chains below, sequenced in a study of blood T cell repertoires in COVID-19. Profiling relied on immunoSEQ multiplex PCR, and the TCRdb table lists in-frame clones only, not all of them. The repertoire holds around 40,000 clones, with approximately 84% as singletons. Sample: peripheral blood. The receptors here all came from a human donor in a cohort sampled during active COVID-19.

This clone was recorded a few times. This chain connects TRBV2 to TRBJ1-2, with D perhaps TRBD1 (5 bases). This CDR3 region has 13 residues. Germline V gene sequence: CDR1 SNHLY, CDR2 FYNNEI. Trimming shortened V by 6 bases and J by 0 bases, and 8 bases separated the two germline ends. The CDR3 DNA is TGTGCCAGCAGCCGACAGTCTAACTATGGCTACACCTTC. It codes for CASSRQSNYGYTF.

The chain recombines TRBV10-3 with TRBJ2-1; the match to TRBD2 covers 9 bases. J gave up 8 bases and V 8 bases, and 7 bases lay outside the gene matches. CDR1 is ENHRY and CDR2 is SYGVKD in the germline V gene. The CDR3 has 13 amino acids. DNA of the CDR3: TGTGCCATCGGCGGCGGGGGGGCCGATGAGCAGTTCTTC. It specifies CAIGGGGADEQFF.

The CDR3 here is CSARAGEQFF. The CDR3 DNA reads TGCAGCGCCCGAGCGGGGGAGCAGTTCTTC. The chain recombines TRBV29-1 with TRBJ2-1; 7 bases agree with TRBD2. This CDR3 has 10 residues. With 7 bases clipped from V and 10 bases from J, the junction kept 4 bases outside the gene matches. CDR1 and CDR2 (germline): SQVTM, ANQGSEA.

The chain employs TRBV19 and TRBJ1-6; D is perhaps TRBD1 (6 bases). CDR1 and CDR2 (germline): LNHDA, SQIVND (reference sequence). V was trimmed by 5 bases and J by 7 bases, leaving 15 bases between them. The CDR3 sequence is 15 residues long. For the CDR3, the DNA is TGTGCCAGTAGTGCAAACAGGGTTGGCAATTCACCCCTCCACTTT. This sequence encodes CASSANRVGNSPLHF.

This sequence joins TRBV15 and TRBJ2-5, with D hard to call. The V end was cut by 5 bases, the J end by 5 bases, with 15 bases between. The CDR3 spans 14 residues. Germline CDR1 LNHNV, CDR2 YYDKDF (reference sequence). The CDR3 loop is CATSLLLSAETQYF. The CDR3 nucleotides are TGTGCCACCAGCCTCCTTTTGAGTGCGGAGACCCAGTACTTC.

The chain employs TRBV7-9 and TRBJ2-4; a possible D gene is TRBD1 (6 bases). The CDR3 has 15 residues. V lost 6 bases and J 2 bases, leaving 14 bases between the germline ends. Germline CDR1 is SEHNR and CDR2 is FQNEAQ (reference sequence). The CDR3 here is CASRLSGDPKNIQYF. CDR3 DNA sequence: TGTGCCAGCAGACTGTCAGGGGATCCCAAAAACATTCAGTACTTC. The full variable domain, rest sourced from reference TRBV7-9 and TRBJ2-4, is DTGVSQNPRHKITKRGQNVTFRCDPISEHNRLYWYRQTLGQGPEFLTYFQNEAQLEKSRLLSDRFSAERPKGSFSTLEIQRTEQGDSAMYLCASRLSGDPKNIQYFGAGTRLSVL.

V is TRBV5-6 and J is TRBJ2-7, with unresolved D. The germline V gene has CDR1 SGHDT and CDR2 YYEEEE. CDR3 length: 13 residues. V lost 0 bases to trimming and J lost 2 bases, with 6 bases between them. CDR3 protein: CASSLAGPYEQYF. The CDR3 nucleotides are TGTGCCAGCAGCTTGGCAGGTCCCTACGAGCAGTACTTC.

The chain's CDR3 is CASSNSGGAHEQFF. In nucleotides, the CDR3 is TGTGCCAGCAGCAACAGCGGGGGGGCCCATGAGCAGTTCTTC. The chain employs TRBV11-2 and TRBJ2-1; TRBD2 aligns across 10 bases. The CDR3 length is 14 residues. CDR1 is SGHAT and CDR2 is FQNNGV in the germline V gene. The ends lost 5 bases at V and 8 bases at J; junction bases unmatched: 6.

The gene calls are TRBV11-2 and TRBJ1-5; no firm D call. CDR1 and CDR2 (germline): SGHAT, FQNNGV. V was pared by 5 bases and J by 0 bases, with 14 bases between. The CDR3 is 16 residues long. Here the CDR3 DNA reads TGTGCCAGCAGCACCACCTCGACAATTAGCAATCAGCCCCAGCATTTT. It encodes CASSTTSTISNQPQHF.

The rearrangement links TRBV3-1 (or the pseudogene TRBV3-2) to TRBJ1-3; D is ambiguous. Trimming cost V 6 bases and J 2 bases, with 8 bases left between them. Germline CDR1 and CDR2: LGHDT and YNNKEL (reference sequence). The CDR3 covers 13 residues. The CDR3 nucleotides are TGTGCCAGCAGACCGACTACTGGAAACACCATATATTTT. Its protein product is CASRPTTGNTIYF.

This rearrangement joins TRBV5-4 to TRBJ2-7; D is tentatively TRBD1 or TRBD2 (10 bases each). Germline values: CDR1 SGHNT, CDR2 YYREEE (reference sequence). Deletions cut 6 bases from V and 6 bases from J, with 34 bases between. The CDR3 runs to 19 residues. Written as DNA, the CDR3 is TGTGCCAGCACTCTTGGGGGACAGGGGATACTAGCGGGGATAGGCGAGCAGTACTTC. Amino acids: CASTLGGQGILAGIGEQYF.

The count of this clone is one. The CDR3 sequence: CASSEYTGANYGYTF. For the CDR3, the DNA is TGTGCCAGCAGTGAATACACAGGGGCCAACTATGGCTACACCTTC. V gene TRBV6-1 combines with J gene TRBJ1-2, with 7 positions matching TRBD1. Germline-derived CDR1 and CDR2 are MNHNS and SASEGT. V dropped 2 bases and J dropped 2; count of bases not matched to a gene: 5. The CDR3 loop spans 15 amino acids.

The chain employs TRBV16 and TRBJ2-7, with TRBD2 as a possible D gene (5 bases). Germline V gives CDR1 KGHSY, CDR2 FQNENV. The germline V and J ends were trimmed by 3 bases and 2 bases, with 8 bases remaining between them. The length of the CDR3 is 13 residues. The CDR3 sequence: CASSHRGTYEQYF. CDR3 nucleotide sequence: TGTGCCAGCAGCCACAGAGGGACCTACGAGCAGTACTTC.

This sequence joins TRBV6-5 and TRBJ2-7; TRBD1 aligns across 9 bases. This CDR3 has 14 amino acids. The V gene's germline CDR1 is MNHEY and CDR2 SVGAGI. V trimming: 6 bases; J trimming: 1 base; junction bases outside the gene matches: 4. The CDR3, as DNA: TGTGCCAGCAGGGGGACAGGGTCATCCTACGAGCAGTACTTC. This gives the protein CASRGTGSSYEQYF.

V usage is TRBV20-1 and J usage is TRBJ2-3; TRBD1 matches 7 bases. CDR3 length equals 15 residues. Per germline, CDR1 DFQATT and CDR2 SNEGSKA (reference sequence). With V trimmed by 3 bases and J by 2 bases, 8 bases remained unmatched. The CDR3 is CSASGTAIITDTQYF. For the CDR3, the DNA is TGCAGTGCTAGTGGGACAGCGATAATCACAGATACGCAGTATTTT.

The rearrangement links TRBV2 to TRBJ1-2, with unresolved D. The CDR3 is made up of 14 amino acids. V lost 6 bases and J 0 bases, leaving 11 bases between the germline ends. Germline CDR1 is SNHLY and CDR2 is FYNNEI. The DNA of the CDR3 is TGTGCCAGCAGGGAAACAGCAACTAACTATGGCTACACCTTC. This gives the protein CASRETATNYGYTF.

J is TRBJ2-7 and V is TRBV5-4, with 11 positions matching TRBD1. CDR3 size: 15 residues. V was clipped by 3 bases and J by 5 bases; unmatched bases: 7. From germline, CDR1 is SGHNT and CDR2 YYREEE (reference sequence). CDR3 coding DNA: TGTGCCAGCAGCTCTCGGACAGGGGGCCAAGACGAGCAGTACTTC. It translates to CASSSRTGGQDEQYF.